This T cell receptor beta chain was recorded in a study of early T cells in non-severe SARS-CoV-2 infection. The overall study: The authors sequenced bulk RNA from unsorted whole blood, leaving chains unpaired. Notes on the study in general: Missing private and CD4 specificities, VDJdb matching favored anti-spike CD8 responses.

Individual cDNA molecules carried attached unique molecular identifiers. In TCRdb, the 5' RACE reads were re-called with MiXCR into one record per CDR3 protein. The data show approximately 28,000 distinct CDR3 sequences, 5.1% seen once. In regard to this clonotype: Its antigen is as yet unknown.

Trimming removed 6 bases from V and 6 bases from J, with 11 bases in between. The CDR3 runs to 12 residues. Per germline, CDR1 LGHNA and CDR2 YNFKEQ. The chain recombines TRBV4-2 with TRBJ1-1; no reliable D call. This sequence was found in an adult who was a healthcare worker with PCR-confirmed SARS-CoV-2 infection or an uninfected control (not recorded which). The material sequenced was whole blood. The CDR3 DNA is TGTGCCAGCAGTCCGGACGGAGCTGAAGCTTTCTTT. Translating it yields CASSPDGAEAFF.